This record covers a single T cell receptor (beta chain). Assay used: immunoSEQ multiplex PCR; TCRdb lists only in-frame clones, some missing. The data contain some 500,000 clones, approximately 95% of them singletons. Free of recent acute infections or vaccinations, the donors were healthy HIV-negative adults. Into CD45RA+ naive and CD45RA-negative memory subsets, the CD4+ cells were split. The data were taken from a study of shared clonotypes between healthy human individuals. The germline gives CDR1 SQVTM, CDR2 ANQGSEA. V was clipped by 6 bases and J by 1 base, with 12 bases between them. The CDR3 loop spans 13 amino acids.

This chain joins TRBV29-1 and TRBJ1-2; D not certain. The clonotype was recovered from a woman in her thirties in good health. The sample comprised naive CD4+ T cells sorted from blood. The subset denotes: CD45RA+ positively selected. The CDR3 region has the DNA TGCAGCGTAGCGGAGCAACTTAACTATGGCTACACCTTC. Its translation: CSVAEQLNYGYTF.